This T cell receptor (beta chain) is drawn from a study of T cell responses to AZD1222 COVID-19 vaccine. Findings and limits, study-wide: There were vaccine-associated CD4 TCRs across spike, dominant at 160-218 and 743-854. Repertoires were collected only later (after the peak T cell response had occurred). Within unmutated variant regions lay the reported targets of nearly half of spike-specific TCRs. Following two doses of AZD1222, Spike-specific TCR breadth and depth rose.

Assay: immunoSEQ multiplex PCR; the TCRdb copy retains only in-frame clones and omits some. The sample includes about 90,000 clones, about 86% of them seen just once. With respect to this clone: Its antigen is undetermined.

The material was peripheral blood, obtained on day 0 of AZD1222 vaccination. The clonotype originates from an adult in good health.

This chain's CDR3 is CASKRELSYGYTF. As DNA, the CDR3 is TGTGCCAGTAAGCGGGAATTGAGCTATGGCTACACCTTC. The chain recombines TRBV19 with TRBJ1-2, with D unclear. V lost 7 bases, J lost 4 bases, and 13 bases lay in between. CDR3 size: 13 residues. Germline V gives CDR1 LNHDA, CDR2 SQIVND (reference sequence).